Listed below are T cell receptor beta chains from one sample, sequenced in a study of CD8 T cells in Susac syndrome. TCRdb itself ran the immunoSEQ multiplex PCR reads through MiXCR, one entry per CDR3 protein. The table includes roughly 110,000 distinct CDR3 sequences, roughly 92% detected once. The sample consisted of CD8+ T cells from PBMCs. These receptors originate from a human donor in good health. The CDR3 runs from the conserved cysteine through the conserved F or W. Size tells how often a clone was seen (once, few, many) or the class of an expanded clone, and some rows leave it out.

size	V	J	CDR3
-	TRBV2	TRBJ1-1	CASRVSRDRAGTEAFF
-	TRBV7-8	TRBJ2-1	CASSLVGRNVGEQFF
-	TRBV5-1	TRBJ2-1	CASSPATSWDEQFF
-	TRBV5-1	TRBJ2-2	CASSLEQGPITGELFF
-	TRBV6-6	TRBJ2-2	CASSSPRARNTGELFF
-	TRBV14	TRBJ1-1	CASSQDNWGVTEAFF
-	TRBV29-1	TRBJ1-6	CSVEELYVGSYNSPLHF
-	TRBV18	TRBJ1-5	CASTQHGDQPQHF
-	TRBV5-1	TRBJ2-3	CASSSWLAGGSSTDTQYF
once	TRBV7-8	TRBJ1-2	CASSGGNYGYTF
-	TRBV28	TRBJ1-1	CASSPGGARVNTEAFF
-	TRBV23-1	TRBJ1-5	CASSQYVDQPQHF
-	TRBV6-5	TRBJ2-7	CASSYNQGAREQYF
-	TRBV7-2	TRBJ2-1	CASGPRGYNEQFF
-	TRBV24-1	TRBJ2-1	CATNDLAGGQFF
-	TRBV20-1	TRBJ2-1	CSARGWVGVGNEQFF
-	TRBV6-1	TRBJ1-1	CASSDYRVSAFF
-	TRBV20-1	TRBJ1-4	CSAGRDDEKLFF
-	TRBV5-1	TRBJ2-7	CASSTGQFRLSRYEQYF
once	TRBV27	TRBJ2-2	CASSRAGWSTGELFF
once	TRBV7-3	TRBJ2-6	CASSLTGQAFPGANVLTF
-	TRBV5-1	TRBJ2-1	CASSQGREASYNEQFF
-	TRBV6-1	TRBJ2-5	CASTPGTSGSRRETQYF
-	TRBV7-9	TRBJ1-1	CASSVDAGTREAFF
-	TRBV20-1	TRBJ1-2	CSASLSGTAYGYTF
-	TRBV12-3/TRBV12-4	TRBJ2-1	CASSPLAGDSSYNEQFF
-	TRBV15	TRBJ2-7	CATSLGQGGKQYF
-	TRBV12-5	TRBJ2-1	CASAHDGGHNEQFF
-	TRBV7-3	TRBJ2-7	CASSHAGYEQYF
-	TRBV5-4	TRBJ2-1	CASSSPGRYNEQFF
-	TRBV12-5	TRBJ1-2	CASGLGRQGVGYTF
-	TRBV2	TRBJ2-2	CASSDSFSIGELFF